The 22 T cell receptor beta chains below come from one sample, sequenced in a study of neurological immune-mediated disorders. TCRdb reanalysed the 5' RACE reads using MiXCR and keeps one entry per CDR3 protein. The sample gives approximately 50,000 distinct CDR3 sequences, 10% of which show up once; approximately 5.3% is in the top ten. Input material: PBMCs. The receptors stem from a man aged 70-80 years with HTLV-1-associated myelopathy (HAM/TSP).

This clonotype was seen many times. This sequence joins TRBV20-1 and TRBJ1-6, with D tentatively TRBD1 (6 bases). This CDR3 has 14 amino acids. CDR1 DFQATT and CDR2 SNEGSKA come from the germline V gene (reference sequence). With 3 bases removed from V and 9 bases from J, the gap between germline ends came to 15 bases. The CDR3 DNA sequence: TGCAGTGCTAGGACAGGTGGTTATGGTTCACCCCTCCACTTT. This sequence encodes CSARTGGYGSPLHF.

There are many counts of this clonotype. This chain links TRBV28 with TRBJ2-4, with no clear D. V was clipped by 7 bases and J by 7 bases, with 11 bases between them. CDR1 is MDHEN and CDR2 is SYDVKM in the germline V gene. The length of the CDR3 is 12 residues. The CDR3 sequence: CASKDTTNIQYF. In DNA form, the CDR3 reads TGTGCCAGCAAAGACACTACCAACATTCAGTACTTC.

This clonotype was picked up many times. J is TRBJ2-7 and V is TRBV7-3, with D perhaps matching TRBD2 (6 bases). Germline values: CDR1 SGHTA, CDR2 FQGTGA. V lost 5 bases, J lost 4 bases, and 12 bases lay in between. The CDR3 covers 13 residues. In nucleotides, the CDR3 is TGTGCCAGCAGCCCTGGGACTCGTTACGAGCAGTACTTC. Its protein product is CASSPGTRYEQYF.

This clonotype was recorded many times. V usage is TRBV20-1 and J usage is TRBJ2-1; D is undetermined. V gave up 6 bases and J gave up 0 bases, with 12 bases separating them. Germline V CDR1 and CDR2: DFQATT, SNEGSKA (reference sequence). This CDR3 spans 14 amino acids. CDR3 coding DNA: TGCAGTGCACCCGACTTGAGCTCCTACAATGAGCAGTTCTTC. It yields the protein CSAPDLSSYNEQFF.

This clonotype was observed at least ten times. This chain links TRBV7-8 with TRBJ2-1, with unresolved D. This CDR3 contains 11 residues. Germline V lookup: CDR1 SGHVS, CDR2 FQNEAQ. V was trimmed by 2 bases and J by 15 bases, leaving 11 bases between them. The CDR3 is CASSLSNHRFF. The CDR3 DNA is TGTGCCAGCAGCTTAAGCAATCACCGGTTCTTC.

This clonotype came up many times. The V and J genes are TRBV28 and TRBJ1-2, with 8 bases that match TRBD1. This CDR3 comprises 15 residues. Germline-derived CDR1 and CDR2 are MDHEN and SYDVKM. The ends lost 6 bases at V and 7 bases at J; junction bases unmatched: 13. CDR3 sequence: CASRDSLTGAGGYTF. The CDR3 DNA follows: TGTGCCAGCAGAGACTCCTTGACAGGGGCAGGTGGCTACACCTTC.

This clonotype was recorded a few times. The chain has TRBV7-9 and TRBJ2-5; 12 nucleotides line up with TRBD1. This CDR3 comprises 15 residues. The germline gives CDR1 SEHNR, CDR2 FQNEAQ (reference sequence). The V gene end was trimmed by 5 bases and the J gene end by 8 bases; junction bases not matched to a gene: 9. CDR3 bases: TGTGCCAGCAGCAAGGGACAGGGGGCGCATATTACCCAGTACTTC. It codes for CASSKGQGAHITQYF.

This clonotype was counted ten times or more. The chain recombines TRBV20-1 with TRBJ2-7; tentative D call: TRBD2 (5 bases). The V end was cut by 5 bases, the J end by 7 bases, with 12 bases between. CDR1 DFQATT and CDR2 SNEGSKA come from the germline V gene (reference sequence). The CDR3 spans 11 residues. This chain's CDR3 is CSAPIPGEQYF. The CDR3 coding sequence is TGCAGTGCTCCGATACCGGGGGAGCAGTACTTC.

This clonotype was found many times. The J gene is TRBJ2-7, the V gene TRBV19; 7 bases fit TRBD1. The germline V gene has CDR1 LNHDA and CDR2 SQIVND (reference sequence). The CDR3 covers 15 residues. J gave up 1 base and V 5 bases, and 8 bases lay outside the gene matches. CDR3 nucleotides: TGTGCCAGTAGTTCCACGGACAGGCCTTCCTACGAGCAGTACTTC. Translated, it gives CASSSTDRPSYEQYF. Drawing the rest from reference TRBV19 and TRBJ2-7, the complete variable domain is DGGITQSPKYLFRKEGQNVTLSCEQNLNHDAMYWYRQDPGQGLRLIYYSQIVNDFQKGDIAEGYSVSREKKESFPLTVTSAQKNPTAFYLCASSSTDRPSYEQYFGPGTRLTVT.

This clonotype was counted at least ten times. The chain employs TRBV20-1 and TRBJ1-5; D is ambiguous. CDR3 length equals 9 residues. The germline V and J ends were trimmed by 5 bases and 7 bases, with 3 bases remaining between them. Germline V gene sequence: CDR1 DFQATT, CDR2 SNEGSKA (reference sequence). CDR3 DNA: TGCAGTGCTGGACAGCCCCAGCATTTT. Translation gives CSAGQPQHF.

The rearrangement joins TRBV5-1 to TRBJ2-1; TRBD2 aligns across 11 bases. The J segment lost 7 bases and the V segment lost 1 base, leaving 4 bases of the junction unmatched. Germline assignment: CDR1 SGHRS and CDR2 YFSETQ. There are 15 residues in the CDR3. CDR3 residues: CASSLSLAGGNEQFF. The CDR3 bases are TGCGCCAGCAGCTTGAGTCTAGCGGGGGGTAATGAGCAGTTCTTC.

This clonotype was counted ten times or more. The chain is built from TRBV6-5 and TRBJ1-5; D call uncertain. The CDR3 totals 14 residues. Germline V gene lookup returns CDR1 MNHEY and CDR2 SVGAGI. Trimming cost V 3 bases and J 0 bases, with 6 bases left between them. CDR3 nucleotides: TGTGCCAGCAGTTATCTTGATAGCAATCAGCCCCAGCATTTT. Amino acids: CASSYLDSNQPQHF.

This clonotype was counted once. Just one base apart from a much larger clone, this may be a read error. V and J are TRBV5-5 and TRBJ2-1; TRBD1 aligns across 7 bases. V lost 0 bases to trimming and J lost 8 bases; unmatched junction nucleotides: 8. Germline CDR1 is SGHKS and CDR2 is YYEKEE (reference sequence). The CDR3 is 15 residues long. CDR3 protein: CASSLALAGGYEQFF. CDR3 coding DNA: TGTGCCAGCAGCTTGGCGTTGGCAGGGGGATATGAGCAGTTCTTC.

This clonotype appeared a few times. The chain's CDR3 is CATQPLGGPNTGELFF. CDR3 nucleotides: TGTGCCACCCAGCCCCTGGGGGGGCCAAACACCGGGGAGCTGTTTTTT. The V call is TRBV27, the J call TRBJ2-2, with D maybe TRBD2 (7 bases). V shed 10 bases and J shed 2 bases, with 20 bases lying between them. CDR1 and CDR2 (germline): MNHEY, SMNVEV (reference sequence). This CDR3 is 16 amino acids long.

This clonotype has a count of ten or more. The V gene is TRBV20-1, the J gene TRBJ1-2; D perhaps matches TRBD1 (5 bases). V gave up 1 base and J gave up 5 bases, with 11 bases separating them. CDR1 and CDR2 from the germline V gene are DFQATT and SNEGSKA (reference sequence). The CDR3 is 13 amino acids. This CDR3 reads CSARVQTVYGYTF. The CDR3 nucleotides read TGCAGTGCTAGAGTTCAGACAGTTTATGGCTACACCTTC.

This clonotype was seen ten or more times. The chain carries TRBV5-6 and TRBJ1-3; 8 positions match TRBD1. The CDR3 totals 15 residues. Germline loops: CDR1 SGHDT, CDR2 YYEEEE. V dropped 4 bases and J dropped 3; count of bases not matched to a gene: 6. The CDR3, as DNA: TGTGCCAGCAGCCTGGACAGGGTCTTTGGAAACACCATATATTTT. Translated, it gives CASSLDRVFGNTIYF.

This clonotype came up many times. CDR3: CSATLGAGALTDTQYF. The CDR3 nucleotides are TGCAGTGCTACTTTGGGGGCGGGAGCACTCACAGATACGCAGTATTTT. The chain is built from TRBV20-1 and TRBJ2-3; D is perhaps TRBD2 (7 bases). The CDR3 is 16 amino acids. Germline loops: CDR1 DFQATT, CDR2 SNEGSKA (reference sequence). V dropped 4 bases and J dropped 2 bases, with 19 bases sitting between them.

This clonotype was seen a single time. Just one base apart from a much larger clone, this may be a read error. The chain employs TRBV12-3 or TRBV12-4 and TRBJ2-7; D gene ambiguous. This CDR3 comprises 13 residues. V was pared by 6 bases and J by 11 bases, with 20 bases between. This CDR3 reads CASRLVTHGAEYF. DNA for the CDR3: TGTGCCAGCAGGCTTGTGACGCACGGAGCAGAGTACTTC.

The sample holds a few counts of this clonotype. The V call is TRBV7-7, the J call TRBJ2-2, with a tentative D call TRBD2 (6 bases). CDR3 length equals 14 residues. From germline, CDR1 is SSHAT and CDR2 FNYEAQ (reference sequence). The ends were cut back, 2 bases at V and 7 bases at J, with 11 bases in the middle. The DNA of the CDR3 is TGTGCCAGCAGCTTATTCAACGGGGGCGGGGAGCTGTTTTTT. Its protein product is CASSLFNGGGELFF.

The table lists this clonotype with many counts. V is TRBV6-5 and J is TRBJ2-1, with 10 bases identical to TRBD2. CDR3 length: 16 amino acids. The ends lost 5 bases at V and 9 bases at J; junction bases unmatched: 13. Germline V gives CDR1 MNHEY, CDR2 SVGAGI. In nucleotides, the CDR3 is TGTGCCAGCAGTCCCAGCGGGAGGGTATATTGGAGTGAGCAGTTCTTC. Its protein is CASSPSGRVYWSEQFF.

This clonotype was seen ten or more times. The V and J genes are TRBV5-1 and TRBJ1-1; D remains unclear. The CDR3 extends over 14 amino acids. The V end lost 6 bases, the J end lost 4 bases, and 16 bases lay between the germline ends. Per the germline V gene, CDR1 is SGHRS and CDR2 is YFSETQ. CDR3 DNA: TGCGCCAGCATGAACCCGCGGGTTGGCACTGAAGCTTTCTTT. It specifies CASMNPRVGTEAFF.

This clonotype was observed at least ten times. The chain links TRBV5-5 to TRBJ1-5; D not resolved. Trimming left V 1 base short and J 3 bases short, with 11 bases between. The CDR3 has 15 amino acids. Germline V gives CDR1 SGHKS, CDR2 YYEKEE (reference sequence). The CDR3 reads CASSLFPASNQPQHF. Written as DNA, the CDR3 is TGTGCCAGCAGCTTGTTCCCCGCTTCCAATCAGCCCCAGCATTTT.